A selection of T cell receptor beta chains follows, all from one sample in a study of shared clonotypes between healthy human individuals. Clones were sequenced by immunoSEQ multiplex PCR, and TCRdb holds only the in-frame ones, with some missing. This table holds about 820,000 clones, over 90% found once. Sequencing was carried out using naive CD8+ T cells sorted from blood. All receptors come from a man younger than 45 in good health. The CDR3 runs from the conserved cysteine through the conserved F or W. D genes are given only for firm matches. Size values are once, few and many counts, or a class for expanded clones, and some rows have none.

TRBD1,TRBJ1-4,TRBV7-9,.,CASSLEGTGFNPGEKLFF,TGTGCCAGCAGCTTAGAAGGGACAGGGTTTAACCCGGGCGAAAAACTGTTTTTT
.,TRBJ2-7,TRBV12-2,.,CASRLAVVVAYEQYF,TGTGCAAGTCGCTTAGCTGTGGTGGTGGCCTACGAGCAGTACTTC
.,TRBJ2-5,TRBV5-3,.,CARSSRAGLETQYF,TGTGCCAGAAGCTCAAGGGCAGGGTTGGAGACCCAGTACTTC
TRBD1,TRBJ2-7,TRBV29-1,.,CSVYGQGSSYEQYF,TGCAGCGTTTATGGACAGGGGAGCTCCTACGAGCAGTACTTC
TRBD2,TRBJ2-7,TRBV14,.,CASSQVVNSGTYEQYF,TGTGCCAGCAGCCAAGTAGTTAATAGCGGGACCTACGAGCAGTACTTC
TRBD1,TRBJ1-4,TRBV4-1,many,CASSQEWDRPRELFF,TGCGCCAGCAGCCAAGAATGGGACAGGCCTCGGGAACTGTTTTTT
TRBD1,TRBJ1-4,TRBV18,once,CASSPSTGSNEKLFF,TGTGCCAGCTCACCTTCGACAGGGTCGAATGAAAAACTGTTTTTT
.,TRBJ2-5,TRBV4-1,.,CASSPHGETQYF,TGCGCCAGCAGCCCGCACGGAGAGACCCAGTACTTC
.,TRBJ1-3,TRBV15,.,CATSRARSSGNTIYF,TGTGCCACCAGCAGAGCACGGAGCTCTGGAAACACCATATATTTT
.,TRBJ2-1,TRBV10-3,.,CAISFDPGEQFF,TGTGCCATCAGTTTTGACCCGGGTGAGCAGTTCTTC
.,TRBJ2-5,TRBV7-8,.,CASSLYSSVGETQYF,TGTGCCAGCAGCTTATATTCCTCCGTGGGAGAGACCCAGTACTTC
.,TRBJ2-7,TRBV5-1,.,CASSLGLYEQYF,TGCGCCAGCAGCTTGGGTTTATACGAGCAGTACTTC
.,TRBJ2-2,TRBV7-9,.,CATTGNTGELFF,TGTGCCACCACAGGGAACACCGGGGAGCTGTTTTTT
.,TRBJ2-1,TRBV28,few,CAIRPGYSYNEQFF,TGTGCCATTCGGCCCGGGTACTCCTACAATGAGCAGTTCTTC
.,TRBJ2-2,TRBV28,.,CASSLSGELFF,TGTGCCAGCAGTTTAAGCGGGGAGCTGTTTTTT
TRBD1,TRBJ2-5,TRBV27,.,CASSSYRGGETQYF,TGTGCCAGCAGTTCATACAGGGGCGGAGAGACCCAGTACTTC
.,TRBJ1-2,TRBV10-3,.,CAISNNTRAKGNYGYTF,TGTGCCATCAGTAATAACACTCGGGCCAAGGGTAACTATGGCTACACCTTC